This T cell receptor (beta chain) was identified in a study of cytomegalovirus exposure and HLA in healthy donors. The study, taken as a whole, reports: A link between a missense DCLRE1C variant and TCR beta V- and J-gene trimming emerged from a later analysis. In a later analysis, productive TCRs from donors in an Asian-associated ancestry cluster reportedly carried fewer N-insertions than the cohort mean. Available immune exposure information was restricted to CMV serostatus only. In an earlier analysis, in several hundred donors, most V segments appeared productive either ~90% or ~30% of the time.

Comment on this clone: Its target is not known.

The PCR contained 60 Vbeta and 13 Jbeta primers. Some clones are missing from TCRdb's copy, which holds only in-frame ones; the method was immunoSEQ multiplex PCR. Here the sample table reports about 130,000 clones. The CDR3 consists of 14 residues. V gave up 2 bases and J gave up 1 base, with 6 bases separating them. Germline CDR1 reads MNHEY; CDR2 reads SMNVEV (reference sequence). Sequencing used PBMCs. V gene TRBV27 combines with J gene TRBJ2-1; D is possibly TRBD1 (5 bases). The sequence derives from a woman aged 55-75 years in good health and CMV-seronegative. The CDR3 region has the DNA TGTGCCAGCAGTTTACAGGGATCCTACAATGAGCAGTTCTTC. Amino acid sequence: CASSLQGSYNEQFF.